What follows are 17 T cell receptor beta chains derived from one specimen sequenced in a study of OX40 agonist ivuxolimab in advanced cancers. Clones were sequenced by immunoSEQ multiplex PCR, and TCRdb holds only the in-frame ones, with some missing. The sample records about 68,000 clones, about 91% being singletons. The specimen comprised CD4+ or CD8+ T cells sorted from blood, sampled in a trial of the OX40 agonist ivuxolimab. The receptor set was obtained from an adult with an advanced solid tumor such as melanoma, head and neck, liver or kidney cancer.

The chain couples TRBV30 to TRBJ2-7; tentatively, D is TRBD1 (6 bases). This CDR3 comprises 16 residues. Between the trimmed V and J ends, which lost 3 bases and 5 bases, there was a span of 23 bases. In germline, CDR1 is GTSNPN, CDR2 SVGIG (reference sequence). The DNA of the CDR3 is TGTGCCTGGAGGGGGACCGGGCCTGGGGACATCCACGAGCAGTACTTC. Encoded protein: CAWRGTGPGDIHEQYF.

The CDR3: CASSRVGGLRNEQFF. DNA of the CDR3: TGTGCCAGCAGCCGGGTAGGCGGTTTGAGGAATGAGCAGTTCTTC. The rearrangement uses TRBV28 and TRBJ2-1; D is uncertain. The CDR3 sequence is 15 residues long. V shed 6 bases and J shed 7 bases, with 19 bases lying between them. CDR1 MDHEN and CDR2 SYDVKM come from the germline V gene.

The chain links TRBV19 to TRBJ1-5; 7 nucleotides line up with TRBD1. V shed 6 bases and J 7 bases; nucleotides not matched to a gene: 9. The length of the CDR3 is 14 residues. Germline assignment: CDR1 LNHDA and CDR2 SQIVND (reference sequence). CDR3 amino acids: CASSTRQGGQPQHF. As DNA, the CDR3 is TGTGCCAGTAGCACCCGACAGGGCGGACAGCCCCAGCATTTT.

The chain is built from TRBV19 and TRBJ1-4; D ambiguous. Trimming removed 6 bases from V and 0 bases from J, with 11 bases in between. The CDR3 runs to 15 residues. From germline, CDR1 is LNHDA and CDR2 SQIVND (reference sequence). CDR3 bases: TGTGCCAGTAGCAGTAACTCTGCAACTAATGAAAAACTGTTTTTT. It translates to CASSSNSATNEKLFF.

This sequence joins TRBV6-4 and TRBJ2-7, with unresolved D. The CDR3 loop spans 12 amino acids. Germline V gene lookup returns CDR1 MRHNA and CDR2 SNTAGT. The V end was cut by 2 bases, the J end by 3 bases, with 5 bases between. Written as DNA, the CDR3 is TGTGCCAGCAGTGACGGGAACTACGAGCAGTACTTC. Its protein product is CASSDGNYEQYF.

This chain uses TRBV2 with TRBJ2-2; TRBD2 matches at 16 bases. The CDR3 loop spans 20 amino acids. Germline V CDR1 and CDR2: SNHLY, FYNNEI. Trimming cost V 1 base and J 4 bases; bases outside gene matches: 9. The CDR3 region has the DNA TGTGCCAGCAGTGAAGGCAAAGGGACTAGCGGGGGGGAGTTCACCGGGGAGCTGTTTTTT. It codes for CASSEGKGTSGGEFTGELFF.

The CDR3 loop is CASSLAAGTYEQYF. The CDR3 DNA reads as TGTGCCAGCAGCTTAGCGGCGGGAACCTACGAGCAGTACTTC. The chain joins TRBV13 to TRBJ2-7, with a possible D match to TRBD2 (6 bases). This CDR3 is 14 amino acids long. Deletions cut 1 base from V and 2 bases from J, with 9 bases between. Germline CDR1 and CDR2: PRHDT and FYEKMQ (reference sequence).

This sequence joins TRBV19 and TRBJ2-2, with D unclear. V lost 1 base and J 3 bases, leaving 21 bases between the germline ends. The CDR3 sequence is 19 residues long. Germline CDR1 reads LNHDA; CDR2 reads SQIVND (reference sequence). This chain's CDR3 is CASSIGSLPGQHYTGELFF. The CDR3 DNA reads TGTGCCAGTAGTATAGGCTCTCTCCCGGGTCAACACTACACCGGGGAGCTGTTTTTT. Combining the CDR3 with reference TRBV19 and TRBJ2-2 gives the whole variable domain DGGITQSPKYLFRKEGQNVTLSCEQNLNHDAMYWYRQDPGQGLRLIYYSQIVNDFQKGDIAEGYSVSREKKESFPLTVTSAQKNPTAFYLCASSIGSLPGQHYTGELFFGEGSRLTVL.

The chain uses TRBV29-1 and TRBJ2-7; no reliable D call. Germline V lookup: CDR1 SQVTM, CDR2 ANQGSEA. V was trimmed by 3 bases and J by 2 bases, leaving 8 bases between them. This CDR3 is built from 12 residues. The chain's CDR3 is CSVDTETYEQYF. The DNA for the CDR3 is TGCAGCGTTGACACGGAAACCTACGAGCAGTACTTC.

This chain uses TRBV5-1 with TRBJ2-5, with D possibly matching TRBD2 (5 bases). The V end was cut by 4 bases, the J end by 2 bases, with 18 bases between. The CDR3 is made up of 16 amino acids. Germline V CDR1 and CDR2: SGHRS, YFSETQ. The DNA of the CDR3 is TGCGCCAGCAGCCCGATGCCCGGGGAGAGACAAGAGACCCAGTACTTC. Its translation is CASSPMPGERQETQYF.

The V gene is TRBV5-1, the J gene TRBJ2-1; 16 bases fit TRBD2. Germline V gene sequence: CDR1 SGHRS, CDR2 YFSETQ. There are 18 residues in the CDR3. Trimming cost V 4 bases and J 1 base; bases outside gene matches: 5. The DNA for the CDR3 is TGCGCCAGCAGCCTAGGGACTAGCGGGAGGGGGTCCTACAATGAGCAGTTCTTC. Translated, it gives CASSLGTSGRGSYNEQFF. Full variable domain (outside the CDR3, taken from reference TRBV5-1 and TRBJ2-1): KAGVTQTPRYLIKTRGQQVTLSCSPISGHRSVSWYQQTPGQGLQFLFEYFSETQRNKGNFPGRFSGRQFSNSRSEMNVSTLELGDSALYLCASSLGTSGRGSYNEQFFGPGTRLTVL.

The rearrangement uses TRBV6-6 and TRBJ2-2, with D perhaps TRBD2 (5 bases). Trimming took off 6 bases at V and 3 bases at J, with 5 bases between the two ends. Per germline, CDR1 MNHNY and CDR2 SVGAGI (reference sequence). The CDR3 covers 12 residues. Here the CDR3 DNA reads TGTGCCAGCAGGGACTACACCGGGGAGCTGTTTTTT. Protein product: CASRDYTGELFF.

CDR3 in amino acids: CTSSHRCLAHSDVTYEQYF. The DNA for the CDR3 is TGCACCAGCAGCCATCGCTGCTTAGCTCACAGCGACGTAACCTACGAGCAGTACTTC. The chain links TRBV1 to TRBJ2-7. TRBV1 is classified as a pseudogene. The CDR3 runs 19 residues.

This chain joins TRBV28 and TRBJ2-3, with 8 positions matching TRBD1. Germline CDR1 and CDR2: MDHEN and SYDVKM. This CDR3 is 17 amino acids long. The V segment lost 7 bases and the J segment 6 bases; nucleotides outside the gene matches: 18. The CDR3: CASTPVRGRGQSDTQYF. DNA for the CDR3: TGTGCCAGCACCCCGGTAAGGGGCAGGGGGCAGTCGGATACGCAGTATTTT.

The rearrangement uses TRBV7-6 and TRBJ2-3; the match to TRBD2 covers 10 bases. With 2 bases clipped from V and 3 bases from J, the junction kept 5 bases outside the gene matches. The germline V gene encodes CDR1 SGHVS and CDR2 FNYEAQ. The CDR3 spans 16 residues. The CDR3 nucleotides read TGTGCCAGCAGCTTAAGGCCTAGCGGGAGAACAGATACGCAGTATTTT. It is translated as CASSLRPSGRTDTQYF.

V gene TRBV9 combines with J gene TRBJ2-5, with 13 bases lining up with TRBD2. V lost 1 base and J lost 5; bases outside the gene matches: 5. The germline V gene encodes CDR1 SGDLS and CDR2 YYNGEE. This CDR3 has 16 residues. Written as DNA, the CDR3 is TGTGCCAGCAGCGTAACTAGCGGGAGGGCCGTGGAGACCCAGTACTTC. This encodes CASSVTSGRAVETQYF. Together with reference TRBV9 and TRBJ2-5, the CDR3 gives the full variable domain: DSGVTQTPKHLITATGQRVTLRCSPRSGDLSVYWYQQSLDQGLQFLIQYYNGEERAKGNILERFSAQQFPDLHSELNLSSLELGDSALYFCASSVTSGRAVETQYFGPGTRLLVL.

The rearrangement joins TRBV4-1 to TRBJ2-3; 13 bases are a match to TRBD2. J lost 0 bases, V lost 0 bases, and 9 bases had no gene match. CDR1 is MGHRA, CDR2 YSYEKL, per germline. The length of the CDR3 is 20 residues. The CDR3 sequence: CASSQDRTSGSSPSTDTQYF. The CDR3 bases are TGCGCCAGCAGCCAAGACAGGACTAGCGGGAGTTCGCCTAGCACAGATACGCAGTATTTT.